This T cell receptor (beta chain) was captured in a study of cytomegalovirus exposure and HLA in healthy donors. The CDR3 sequence is 15 residues long. Germline V gene lookup returns CDR1 SGHTS and CDR2 YDEGEE. The germline V and J ends were trimmed by 0 bases and 1 base, with 9 bases remaining between them. It was with 60 Vbeta and 13 Jbeta primers that the PCR ran. Produced via immunoSEQ multiplex PCR; TCRdb's table is partial and in-frame only. The data show roughly 110,000 clones, about three quarters seen once. The receptor was derived from a woman in her thirties or forties in good health and CMV-seropositive. J is TRBJ2-3 and V is TRBV5-8; D remains ambiguous. Sequenced sample: PBMCs. The CDR3 protein is CASSLVLGRTDTQYF. The CDR3 DNA is TGTGCCAGCAGCTTGGTATTGGGCCGCACAGATACGCAGTATTTT. The full variable domain, with the rest looked up from reference TRBV5-8 and TRBJ2-3, is EAGVTQSPTHLIKTRGQQATLRCSPISGHTSVYWYQQALGLGLQFLLWYDEGEERNRGNFPPRFSGRQFPNYSSELNVNALELEDSALYLCASSLVLGRTDTQYFGPGTRLTVL.